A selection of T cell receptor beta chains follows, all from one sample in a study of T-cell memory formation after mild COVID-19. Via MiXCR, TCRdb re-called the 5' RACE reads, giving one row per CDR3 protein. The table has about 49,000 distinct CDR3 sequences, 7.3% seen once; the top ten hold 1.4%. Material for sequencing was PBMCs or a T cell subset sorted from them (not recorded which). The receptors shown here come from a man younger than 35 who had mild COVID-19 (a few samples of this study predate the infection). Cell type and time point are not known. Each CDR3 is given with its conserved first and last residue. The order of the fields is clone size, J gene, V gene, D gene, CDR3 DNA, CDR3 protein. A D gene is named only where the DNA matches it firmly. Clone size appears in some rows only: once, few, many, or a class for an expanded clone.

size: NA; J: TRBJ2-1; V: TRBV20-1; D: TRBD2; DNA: TGCAGTGCTTGGACTAGCGGGGGGCCTCCCTACAATGAGCAGTTCTTC; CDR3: CSAWTSGGPPYNEQFF
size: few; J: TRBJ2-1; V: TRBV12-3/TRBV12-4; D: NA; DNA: TGTGCCAGCAGTTTGAAAGGCCTAGGTAATGAGCAGTTCTTC; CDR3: CASSLKGLGNEQFF
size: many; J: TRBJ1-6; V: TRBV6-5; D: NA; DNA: TGTGCCAGCAGCACCGGGACACTTAATTCACCCCTCCACTTT; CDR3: CASSTGTLNSPLHF
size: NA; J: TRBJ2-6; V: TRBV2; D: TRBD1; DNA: TGTGCCAGCAGTCTCCCGGGACAGGGAACTGGGGCCAACGTCCTGACTTTC; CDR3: CASSLPGQGTGANVLTF
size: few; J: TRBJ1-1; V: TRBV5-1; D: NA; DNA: TGCGCCAGCAGCTTGGTCGGGGGGCTATCGAACACTGAAGCTTTCTTT; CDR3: CASSLVGGLSNTEAFF
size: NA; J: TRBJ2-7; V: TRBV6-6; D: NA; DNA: TGTGCCAGCAGTTACGGGACACAGAACGAGCAGTACTTC; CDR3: CASSYGTQNEQYF
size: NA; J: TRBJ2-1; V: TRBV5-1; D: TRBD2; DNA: TGCGCCAGCAGCTTGACGGGGGGGAACTACAATGAGCAGTTCTTC; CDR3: CASSLTGGNYNEQFF
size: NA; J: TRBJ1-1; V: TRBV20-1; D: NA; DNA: TGCAGTGCTACCCAACCTGTCACTGAAGCTTTCTTT; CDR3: CSATQPVTEAFF
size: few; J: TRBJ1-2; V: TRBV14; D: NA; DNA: TGTGCCAGCAGCCAAGAAAGGCCTACAGGGAATGGTGGCTACACCTTC; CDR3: CASSQERPTGNGGYTF
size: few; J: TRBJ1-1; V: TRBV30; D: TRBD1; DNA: TGTGCCTGGGGACAGGGATCCGCTGAAGCTTTCTTT; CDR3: CAWGQGSAEAFF
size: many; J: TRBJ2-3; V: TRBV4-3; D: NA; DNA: TGCGCCAGCAGCCAAGGTCGCTCAGATACGCAGTATTTT; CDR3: CASSQGRSDTQYF
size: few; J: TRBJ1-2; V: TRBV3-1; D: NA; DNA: TGTGCCAGCAGCCAAGATCATTCGGGGACACCCTATGGCTACACCTTC; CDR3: CASSQDHSGTPYGYTF
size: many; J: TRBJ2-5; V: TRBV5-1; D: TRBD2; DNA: TGCGCCAGCAGCCCCTTCCTAGCGGGGGCCGTCCGAGGGACCCAGTACTTC; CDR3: CASSPFLAGAVRGTQYF
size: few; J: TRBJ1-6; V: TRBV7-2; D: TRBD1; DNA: TGTGCCAGCAGCCAGAGGGGACAGGGTTCCTCACCCCTCCACTTT; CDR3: CASSQRGQGSSPLHF
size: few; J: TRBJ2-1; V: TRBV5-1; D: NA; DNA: TGCGCCAGCAGCCCGCCGATAGTCCCCCACAATGAGCAGTTCTTC; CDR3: CASSPPIVPHNEQFF